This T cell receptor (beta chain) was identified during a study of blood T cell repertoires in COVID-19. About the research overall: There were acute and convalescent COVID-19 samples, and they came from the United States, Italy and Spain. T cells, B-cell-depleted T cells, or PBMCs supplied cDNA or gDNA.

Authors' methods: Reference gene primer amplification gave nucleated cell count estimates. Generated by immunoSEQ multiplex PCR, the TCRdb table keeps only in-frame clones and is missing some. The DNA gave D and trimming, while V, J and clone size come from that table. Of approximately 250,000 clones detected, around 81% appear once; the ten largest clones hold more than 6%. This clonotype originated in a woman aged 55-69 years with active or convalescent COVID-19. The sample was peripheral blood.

The CDR3 loop is CASSQEKQGVDQETQYF. CDR3 nucleotides: TGTGCCAGCAGCCAAGAGAAACAGGGGGTCGACCAAGAGACCCAGTACTTC. The V call is TRBV3-1 (or the pseudogene TRBV3-2), the J call TRBJ2-5, with 8 bases aligning to TRBD1. Germline CDR1 is LGHDT and CDR2 is YNNKEL (reference sequence). With 0 bases clipped from V and 0 bases from J, the junction kept 6 bases outside the gene matches. The CDR3 consists of 17 residues.